These 14 T cell receptor beta chains were all obtained from the same sample, sequenced in a study of T-cell memory formation after mild COVID-19. A single record per CDR3 protein comes from TCRdb applying MiXCR to the 5' RACE reads. The data show some 200,000 distinct CDR3 sequences, 9.5% to 10% seen once. The sample comprised PBMCs or a T cell subset sorted from them (not recorded which). These receptors were obtained from a man younger than 35 who had mild COVID-19 (a few samples of this study predate the infection). Cell type and time point are not known.

The J gene is TRBJ2-3, the V gene TRBV6-5; 8 bases agree with TRBD1. Per germline, CDR1 MNHEY and CDR2 SVGAGI. V shed 5 bases, J shed 5 bases, and the junction held 6 bases outside the gene matches. The CDR3 is made up of 14 amino acids. CDR3 protein: CASSRTGRGDTQYF. As DNA, the CDR3 is TGTGCCAGCAGTCGGACAGGGCGGGGAGATACGCAGTATTTT.

The DNA for the CDR3 is TGTGCCAGCAGTCCACAGGGGGTACGGGGATCCGGCTACACCTTC. Protein sequence: CASSPQGVRGSGYTF. This chain connects TRBV27 to TRBJ1-2, with 8 positions matching TRBD1. V trimming: 5 bases; J trimming: 8 bases; junction bases outside the gene matches: 13. Germline CDR1 is MNHEY and CDR2 is SMNVEV (reference sequence). This CDR3 spans 15 amino acids.

This clonotype appeared many times. This chain uses TRBV12-3 or TRBV12-4 with TRBJ2-1, with D tentatively TRBD2 (6 bases). Trimming removed 5 bases at V and 9 bases at J, with 17 bases between. The CDR3 totals 14 residues. The CDR3 nucleotides read TGTGCCAGCAGTACGGGACTCCCCCCGGGTGAGCAGTTCTTC. It yields the protein CASSTGLPPGEQFF.

This chain joins TRBV7-2 and TRBJ2-5, with TRBD2 matching over 7 bases. J lost 5 bases, V lost 2 bases, and 5 bases had no gene match. In germline, CDR1 is SGHTA, CDR2 FQGNSA. The CDR3 totals 14 residues. The CDR3 coding sequence is TGTGCCAGCAGCTTATCCGGGGGGTTCGAGACCCAGTACTTC. This gives the protein CASSLSGGFETQYF.

This clonotype was counted at least ten times. The chain links TRBV18 to TRBJ2-7; D not certain. Per the germline V gene, CDR1 is KGHSH and CDR2 is LQKENI. The V gene lost 0 bases and the J gene lost 5 bases, with 8 bases spanning the gap. There are 13 residues in the CDR3. Here the CDR3 reads CASSPPDGNEQYV. The CDR3 nucleotides are TGTGCCAGCTCACCACCGGACGGAAACGAGCAGTACGTC.

The V and J genes are TRBV7-2 and TRBJ2-7; TRBD2 might be the D (5 bases). The CDR3 extends over 12 amino acids. Germline V gene data show CDR1 as SGHTA and CDR2 as FQGNSA. V gave up 3 bases and J gave up 6 bases, with 9 bases separating them. The CDR3 region is CASSFRGSEQYF. The CDR3 DNA follows: TGTGCCAGCAGCTTCAGAGGGAGCGAGCAGTACTTC.

This clonotype was seen a few times. The chain couples TRBV15 to TRBJ2-7, with 8 bases that match TRBD1. Germline V gene lookup returns CDR1 LNHNV and CDR2 YYDKDF (reference sequence). V lost 1 base, J lost 7 bases, and 12 bases stayed unmatched. The CDR3 consists of 16 residues. As DNA, the CDR3 is TGTGCCACCAGCAGAGGGCCGGGACAGGACTCGAGTGAGCAGTACTTC. The encoded protein is CATSRGPGQDSSEQYF.

This chain uses TRBV20-1 with TRBJ2-1; TRBD2 matches at 10 bases. The germline CDR1 and CDR2 sequences are DFQATT and SNEGSKA (reference sequence). The V gene end was trimmed by 0 bases and the J gene end by 8 bases; junction bases not matched to a gene: 13. The CDR3 consists of 17 residues. CDR3 sequence: CSARDFRWERGGHEQFF. The DNA for the CDR3 is TGCAGTGCTAGAGATTTTCGATGGGAGCGGGGGGGTCATGAGCAGTTCTTC.

This chain connects TRBV6-5 to TRBJ2-3; D not resolved. This CDR3 contains 14 residues. Trimming removed 6 bases at V and 0 bases at J, with 10 bases between. CDR1 is MNHEY and CDR2 is SVGAGI in the germline V gene. The CDR3 nucleotides read TGTGCCAGCAGGGCCCGCGGTAGCACAGATACGCAGTATTTT. Its protein is CASRARGSTDTQYF.

The chain uses TRBV7-3 and TRBJ2-3, with D unclear. The germline V gene has CDR1 SGHTA and CDR2 FQGTGA. Trimming removed 5 bases from V and 9 bases from J, with 18 bases in between. The CDR3 runs 14 residues. This chain's CDR3 is CASSPQPDAATQYF. CDR3 sequence (DNA): TGTGCCAGCAGCCCCCAACCGGACGCAGCGACGCAGTATTTT.

The rearrangement joins TRBV29-1 to TRBJ2-3; 10 bases line up with TRBD1. Per germline, CDR1 SQVTM and CDR2 ANQGSEA. The CDR3 has 14 amino acids. With 6 bases clipped from V and 0 bases from J, the junction kept 3 bases outside the gene matches. CDR3 in amino acids: CSVEGQGSTDTQYF. For the CDR3, the DNA is TGCAGCGTAGAGGGACAGGGGAGCACAGATACGCAGTATTTT.

This clonotype came up a few times. The chain has TRBV20-1 and TRBJ2-3; weak D call: TRBD2 (7 bases). V was pared by 3 bases and J by 1 base, with 14 bases between. The CDR3 length is 15 residues. The germline V gene encodes CDR1 DFQATT and CDR2 SNEGSKA (reference sequence). The CDR3: CSARRGRDGTDTQYF. CDR3 nucleotide sequence: TGCAGTGCTAGGCGGGGGCGGGACGGCACAGATACGCAGTATTTT.

In this sample, this clonotype turned up many times. This chain joins TRBV6-4 and TRBJ2-3, with D perhaps being TRBD1 or TRBD2 (5 bases each). This CDR3 comprises 14 residues. CDR1 is MRHNA and CDR2 is SNTAGT in the germline V gene. V dropped 4 bases and J dropped 5 bases, with 13 bases sitting between them. The CDR3 DNA reads as TGTGCCAGCAGTGCAAACGGGGCAAGAGATACGCAGTATTTT. Translation gives CASSANGARDTQYF.

This rearrangement joins TRBV7-3 to TRBJ2-3; perhaps TRBD1 as D (7 bases). Per the germline V gene, CDR1 is SGHTA and CDR2 is FQGTGA. The CDR3 contains 15 residues. V was pared by 5 bases and J by 2 bases, with 14 bases between. CDR3 loop: CASSETGRNTDTQYF. Here the CDR3 DNA reads TGTGCCAGCAGCGAGACAGGGAGGAACACAGATACGCAGTATTTT.